The source of this T cell receptor (beta chain) is a study of blood T cells in healthy people across ages. Alongside a J-beta primer mix, a sample-barcoded 5' primer served in a second PCR lasting about 6 to 11 cycles. TCRdb ran MiXCR on the 5' RACE reads and lists one entry per CDR3 protein. Here the sample spans approximately 600,000 distinct CDR3 sequences, approximately 59% being singletons. There are 13 residues in the CDR3. CDR1 is SEHNR and CDR2 is FQNEAQ in the germline V gene (reference sequence). Trimming pared 5 bases from V and 8 bases from J, leaving 15 bases between. The source material was blood. This chain uses TRBV7-9 with TRBJ1-2; no clear D. The TCR originated in a man aged 60-69 years in good health. DNA for the CDR3: TGTGCCAGCAGCCCAACCCTCCCGAGGGGCTACACCTTC. It codes for CASSPTLPRGYTF.